This T cell receptor (beta chain) was sequenced for a study of OX40 agonist ivuxolimab in advanced cancers. Overall study context: Patients were treated with ivuxolimab, an agonistic anti-OX40 (CD134) antibody.

Germline lookup yields CDR1 KGHSH and CDR2 LQKENI. The CDR3 loop spans 17 amino acids. Trimming removed 3 bases at V and 1 base at J, with 16 bases between. Only in-frame clones appear in the TCRdb table, and some are missing; sequencing was by immunoSEQ multiplex PCR. The table lists roughly 76,000 clones, about four fifths of them singletons. This chain links TRBV18 with TRBJ1-3, with D possibly TRBD1 on 6 matching bases. The input for sequencing was CD4+ or CD8+ T cells sorted from blood, taken in a trial of the OX40 agonist ivuxolimab. This TCR was sampled from an adult with an advanced solid tumor such as melanoma, head and neck, liver or kidney cancer. The CDR3 nucleotides are TGTGCCAGCTCACCCTTACAGGGTAGAGAATCTGGAAACACCATATATTTT. This codes for CASSPLQGRESGNTIYF.